A selection of T cell receptor beta chains follows, all from one sample in a study of T cell responses to AZD1222 COVID-19 vaccine. The data were produced by immunoSEQ multiplex PCR, yet TCRdb's version contains in-frame clones alone and is incomplete. Of more than 150,000 clones listed, more than 75% are singletons. This specimen was peripheral blood, taken 28 days after the second AZD1222 dose. The receptors were sampled from an adult who received the AZD1222 COVID-19 vaccine. Each CDR3 is given with its conserved first and last residue. A D gene is named only where the DNA matches it firmly. Only part of the rows carry a size: once, few, many, or a class if the clone is expanded.

D gene | clone size | CDR3 length | J gene | V gene | CDR3 DNA | CDR3 protein
TRBD1 | NA | 16 | TRBJ2-7 | TRBV28 | TGTGCCAGCAGTTTTTCCCAGACAGGGGGCTTGTACGAGCAGTACTTC | CASSFSQTGGLYEQYF
NA | NA | 14 | TRBJ2-7 | TRBV5-4 | TGTGCCAGCAGCTTCGAGCGGGCCTCCTACGAGCAGTACTTC | CASSFERASYEQYF
NA | NA | 15 | TRBJ1-5 | TRBV7-2 | TGTGCCAGCAGCTTAGATGGGGGGGGCAATCAGCCCCAGCATTTT | CASSLDGGGNQPQHF
TRBD1 | NA | 16 | TRBJ1-2 | TRBV4-1 | TGCGCCAGCAGCCAAGATCCGGGACAGGGGGCATATGGCTACACCTTC | CASSQDPGQGAYGYTF
NA | NA | 13 | TRBJ2-5 | TRBV11-3 | TGTGCCAGCAGCGGGGGACAATTGGAGACCCAGTACTTC | CASSGGQLETQYF
NA | once | 14 | TRBJ1-6 | TRBV7-2 | TGTGCCAGCAGCTGGAGGGTTGGCAATTCACCCCTCCACTTT | CASSWRVGNSPLHF
NA | once | 15 | TRBJ1-4 | TRBV15 | TGTGCCACCAGCAGAGGGTGGCAGGGGAATGAAAAACTGTTTTTT | CATSRGWQGNEKLFF
NA | NA | 12 | TRBJ1-1 | TRBV28 | TGTGCCAGCAGAGGGGGGGACACTGAAGCTTTCTTT | CASRGGDTEAFF
NA | NA | 19 | TRBJ2-2 | TRBV11-2 | TGTGCCAGCAGAACAATGGGTTGGCGGGGCTCGAGGAACACCGGGGAGCTGTTTTTT | CASRTMGWRGSRNTGELFF
NA | NA | 9 | TRBJ1-1 | TRBV21-1 | TGTGCCAGCAGCAAGGGGGCTTTCTTT | CASSKGAFF
NA | few | 15 | TRBJ2-2 | TRBV7-2 | TGTGCCAGCAGCCCCGCGGGGCGGAGGGGCGGGGAGCTGTTTTTT | CASSPAGRRGGELFF
NA | NA | 15 | TRBJ1-2 | TRBV3-1/TRBV3-2 | TGTGCCAGCAGCCAAGAAGCCCTTGTGGGGTATGGCTACACCTTC | CASSQEALVGYGYTF
NA | NA | 13 | TRBJ1-5 | TRBV30 | TGTGCCTGGAGTTTCCTGTCTAATCAGCCCCAGCATTTT | CAWSFLSNQPQHF
NA | NA | 13 | TRBJ2-1 | TRBV2 | TGTGCCAGCGCATTAGGAAGAAACAATGAGCAGTTCTTC | CASALGRNNEQFF
NA | NA | 14 | TRBJ1-4 | TRBV28 | TGTGCCAGCAGTACCGGTACAGGGTCACAAAAACTGTTTTTT | CASSTGTGSQKLFF
TRBD2 | NA | 12 | TRBJ2-3 | TRBV29-1 | TGCAGCGTTGTGGCGGGAGGAGATACGCAGTATTTT | CSVVAGGDTQYF
NA | NA | 15 | TRBJ1-5 | TRBV19 | TGTGCCAGTAGTAAGGACAGCCCCGTCCCAAAGCCCCAGCATTTT | CASSKDSPVPKPQHF
NA | few | 14 | TRBJ2-5 | TRBV14 | TGTGCCAGCAGCCAGGGGGCTCGCTCGGAGACCCAGTACTTC | CASSQGARSETQYF